The clone carrying this T cell receptor beta chain was recorded once. This record comes from a study of cytomegalovirus exposure and HLA in healthy donors. Germline V gene lookup returns CDR1 SGDLS and CDR2 YYNGEE. The CDR3 sequence is 14 residues long. The germline V and J ends were trimmed by 2 bases and 7 bases, with 12 bases remaining between them. Vbeta (60) and Jbeta (13) primers were used in the PCR. Using immunoSEQ multiplex PCR, the repertoire was profiled, and TCRdb retains in-frame clones only, with some absent. The sample lists about 150,000 clones; around 84% were seen once. The sequence was obtained from a man aged 18 to 29 in good health and CMV-seronegative. V gene TRBV9 combines with J gene TRBJ1-4; a weak D match, TRBD1 (5 bases). Sequencing was done on a sample of PBMCs. CDR3 nucleotide sequence: TGTGCCAGCAGCGTTCAAGGGGTTGGTGAAAAACTGTTTTTT. This translates into CASSVQGVGEKLFF.